This TCR beta chain came from a study of OX40 agonist ivuxolimab in advanced cancers. On the study more broadly: It was ivuxolimab, an agonistic anti-OX40 (CD134) antibody, that patients were treated with. The study's findings and limits: Expanded clones were, on average, more numerous in CD8+ T cells than in CD4+. Some of the lowest clonal expansion was seen in partial responders at 0.1-3.0 mg/kg.

The data were produced by immunoSEQ multiplex PCR, yet TCRdb's version contains in-frame clones alone and is incomplete. The profile covers approximately 61,000 clones, with 65% to 85% appearing a single time and more than 1.5% taken by the ten largest. With respect to this clone: Its antigen is still unknown.

The CDR3 runs 15 residues. V was pared by 0 bases and J by 3 bases, with 3 bases of the junction left unmatched. CDR1 MNHEY and CDR2 SMNVEV come from the germline V gene (reference sequence). Sequences were derived from CD4+ or CD8+ T cells sorted from blood, sampled in a trial of the OX40 agonist ivuxolimab. The V and J genes are TRBV27 and TRBJ2-7, with 9 nucleotides matching TRBD1. The sequence was obtained from an adult with an advanced solid tumor such as melanoma, head and neck, liver or kidney cancer. CDR3 nucleotides: TGTGCCAGCAGTTTATCCTGGACAGGGGTCTACGAGCAGTACTTC. Amino acids: CASSLSWTGVYEQYF.